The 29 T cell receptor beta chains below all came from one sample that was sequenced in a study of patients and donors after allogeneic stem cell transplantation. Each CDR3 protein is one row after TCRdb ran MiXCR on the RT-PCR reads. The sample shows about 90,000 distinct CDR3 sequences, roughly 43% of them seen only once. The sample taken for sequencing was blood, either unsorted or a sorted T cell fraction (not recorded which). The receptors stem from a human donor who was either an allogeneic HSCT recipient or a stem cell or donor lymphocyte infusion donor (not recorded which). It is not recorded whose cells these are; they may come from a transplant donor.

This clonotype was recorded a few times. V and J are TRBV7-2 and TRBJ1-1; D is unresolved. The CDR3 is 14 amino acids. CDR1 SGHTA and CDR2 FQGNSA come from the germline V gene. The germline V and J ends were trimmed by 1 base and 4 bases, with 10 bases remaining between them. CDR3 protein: CASSLEPKSTEAFF. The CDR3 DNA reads TGTGCCAGCAGCTTAGAACCTAAATCCACTGAAGCTTTCTTT. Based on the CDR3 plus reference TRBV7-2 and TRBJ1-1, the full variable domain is GAGVSQSPSNKVTEKGKDVELRCDPISGHTALYWYRQSLGQGLEFLIYFQGNSAPDKSGLPSDRFSAERTGGSVSTLTIQRTQQEDSAVYLCASSLEPKSTEAFFGQGTRLTVV.

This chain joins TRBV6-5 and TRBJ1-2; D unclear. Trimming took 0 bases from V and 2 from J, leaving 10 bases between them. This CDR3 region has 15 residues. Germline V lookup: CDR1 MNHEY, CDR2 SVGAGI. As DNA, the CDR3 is TGTGCCAGCAGTTACTCGCGTTACGGGAACTATGGCTACACCTTC. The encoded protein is CASSYSRYGNYGYTF.

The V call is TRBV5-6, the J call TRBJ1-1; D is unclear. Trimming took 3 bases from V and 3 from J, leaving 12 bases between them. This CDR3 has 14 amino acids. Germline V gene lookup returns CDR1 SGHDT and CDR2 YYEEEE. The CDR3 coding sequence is TGTGCCAGCAGCTCCGGCTCAGGTGACACTGAAGCTTTCTTT. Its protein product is CASSSGSGDTEAFF. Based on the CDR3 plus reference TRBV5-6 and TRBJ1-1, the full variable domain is DAGVTQSPTHLIKTRGQQVTLRCSPKSGHDTVSWYQQALGQGPQFIFQYYEEEERQRGNFPDRFSGHQFPNYSSELNVNALLLGDSALYLCASSSGSGDTEAFFGQGTRLTVV.

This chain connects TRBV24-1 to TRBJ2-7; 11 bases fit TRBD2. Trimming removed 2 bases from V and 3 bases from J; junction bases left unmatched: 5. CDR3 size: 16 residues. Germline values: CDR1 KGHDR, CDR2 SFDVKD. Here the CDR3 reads CATSDSGLAEIYEQYF. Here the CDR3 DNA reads TGTGCCACCAGTGATTCGGGACTAGCGGAGATCTACGAGCAGTACTTC.

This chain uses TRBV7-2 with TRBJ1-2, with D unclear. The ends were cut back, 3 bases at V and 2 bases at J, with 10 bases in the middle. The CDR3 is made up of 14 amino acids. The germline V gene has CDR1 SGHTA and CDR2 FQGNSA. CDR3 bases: TGTGCCAGCAGCTTGACGGGAGGGAACTATGGCTACACCTTC. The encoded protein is CASSLTGGNYGYTF.

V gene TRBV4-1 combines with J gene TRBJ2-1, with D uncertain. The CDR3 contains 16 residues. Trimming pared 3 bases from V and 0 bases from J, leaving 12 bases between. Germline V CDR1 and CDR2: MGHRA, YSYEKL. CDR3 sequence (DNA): TGCGCCAGCAGCCAGGATAATACGGGCTCCTACAATGAGCAGTTCTTC. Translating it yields CASSQDNTGSYNEQFF.

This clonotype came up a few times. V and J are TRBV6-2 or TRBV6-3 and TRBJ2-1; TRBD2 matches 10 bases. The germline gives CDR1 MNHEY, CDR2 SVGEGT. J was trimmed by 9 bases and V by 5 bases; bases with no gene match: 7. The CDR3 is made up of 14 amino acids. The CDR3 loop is CASSNLAGVFEQFF. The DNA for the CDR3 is TGTGCCAGCAGTAACCTAGCGGGAGTTTTTGAGCAGTTCTTC.

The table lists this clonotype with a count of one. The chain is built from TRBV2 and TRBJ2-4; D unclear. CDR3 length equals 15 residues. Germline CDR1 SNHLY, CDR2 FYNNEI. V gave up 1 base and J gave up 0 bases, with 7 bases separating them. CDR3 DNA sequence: TGTGCCAGCAGTGAAGGGTCTTTAGCCAAAAACATTCAGTACTTC. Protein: CASSEGSLAKNIQYF.

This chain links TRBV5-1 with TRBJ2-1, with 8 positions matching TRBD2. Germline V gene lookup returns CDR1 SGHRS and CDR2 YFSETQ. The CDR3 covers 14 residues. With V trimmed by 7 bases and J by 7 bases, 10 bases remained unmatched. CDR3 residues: CASGPAGELNEQFF. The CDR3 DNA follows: TGCGCCAGCGGCCCAGCGGGAGAGTTAAATGAGCAGTTCTTC.

CDR3 protein: CSVQAQGIRGYGYTF. The CDR3 nucleotides are TGCAGCGTTCAGGCCCAGGGGATTAGAGGCTATGGCTACACCTTC. The chain joins TRBV29-1 to TRBJ1-2; D might be TRBD1 (6 bases). Germline V gene lookup returns CDR1 SQVTM and CDR2 ANQGSEA. The CDR3 sequence is 15 residues long. V was clipped by 5 bases and J by 4 bases, with 20 bases between them.

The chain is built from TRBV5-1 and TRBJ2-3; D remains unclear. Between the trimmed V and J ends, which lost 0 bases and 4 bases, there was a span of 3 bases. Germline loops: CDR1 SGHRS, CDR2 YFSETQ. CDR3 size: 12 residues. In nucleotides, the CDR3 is TGCGCCAGCAGCTTGGCGTCAGATACGCAGTATTTT. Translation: CASSLASDTQYF. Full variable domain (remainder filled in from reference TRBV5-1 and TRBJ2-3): KAGVTQTPRYLIKTRGQQVTLSCSPISGHRSVSWYQQTPGQGLQFLFEYFSETQRNKGNFPGRFSGRQFSNSRSEMNVSTLELGDSALYLCASSLASDTQYFGPGTRLTVL.

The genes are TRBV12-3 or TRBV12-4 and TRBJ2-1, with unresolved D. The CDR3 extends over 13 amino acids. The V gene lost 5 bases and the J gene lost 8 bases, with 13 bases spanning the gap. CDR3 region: CASSPRLRHEQFF. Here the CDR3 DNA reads TGTGCCAGCAGTCCCAGACTGCGCCATGAGCAGTTCTTC.

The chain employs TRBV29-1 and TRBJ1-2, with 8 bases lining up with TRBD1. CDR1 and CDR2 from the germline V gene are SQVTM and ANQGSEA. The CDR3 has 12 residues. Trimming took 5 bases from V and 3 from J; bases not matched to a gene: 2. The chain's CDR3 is CSVPDRDYGYTF. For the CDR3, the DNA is TGCAGCGTTCCGGACAGGGACTATGGCTACACCTTC. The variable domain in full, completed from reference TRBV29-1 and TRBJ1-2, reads SAVISQKPSRDICQRGTSLTIQCQVDSQVTMMFWYRQQPGQSLTLIATANQGSEATYESGFVIDKFPISRPNLTFSTLTVSNMSPEDSSIYLCSVPDRDYGYTFGSGTRLTVV.

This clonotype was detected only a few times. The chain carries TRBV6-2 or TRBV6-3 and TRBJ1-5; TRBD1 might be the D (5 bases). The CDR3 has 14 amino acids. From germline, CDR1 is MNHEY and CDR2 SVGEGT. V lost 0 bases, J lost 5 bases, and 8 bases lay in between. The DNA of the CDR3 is TGTGCCAGCAGTTACTCGGTGGGGGATCAGCCCCAGCATTTT. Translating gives CASSYSVGDQPQHF.

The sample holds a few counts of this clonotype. DNA for the CDR3: TGTGCCAGCAGTTACTCCACCCCCGCCGATCAGCCCCAGCATTTT. This encodes CASSYSTPADQPQHF. The rearrangement links TRBV6-5 to TRBJ1-5; D call uncertain. CDR1 is MNHEY, CDR2 SVGAGI, per germline. The CDR3 runs 15 residues. The V gene lost 0 bases and the J gene lost 5 bases, with 11 bases spanning the gap.

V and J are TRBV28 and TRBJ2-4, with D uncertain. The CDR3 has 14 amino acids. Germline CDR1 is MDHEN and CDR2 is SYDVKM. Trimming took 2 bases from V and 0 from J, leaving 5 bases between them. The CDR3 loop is CASSLGIAKNIQYF. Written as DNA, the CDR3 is TGTGCCAGCAGTTTAGGAATAGCCAAAAACATTCAGTACTTC.

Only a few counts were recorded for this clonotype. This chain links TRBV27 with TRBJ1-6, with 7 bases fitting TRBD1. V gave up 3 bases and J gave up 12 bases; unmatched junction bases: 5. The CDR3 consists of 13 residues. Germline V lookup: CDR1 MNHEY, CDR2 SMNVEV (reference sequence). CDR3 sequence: CASSFGTVRPLHF. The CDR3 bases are TGTGCCAGCAGTTTTGGGACAGTTCGACCCCTCCACTTT.

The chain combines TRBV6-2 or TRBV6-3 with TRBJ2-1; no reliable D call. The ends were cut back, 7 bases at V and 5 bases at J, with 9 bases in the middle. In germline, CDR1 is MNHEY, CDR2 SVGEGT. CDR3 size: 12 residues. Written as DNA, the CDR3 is TGTGCCAGCAAGACGGCCGACAATGAGCAGTTCTTC. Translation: CASKTADNEQFF.

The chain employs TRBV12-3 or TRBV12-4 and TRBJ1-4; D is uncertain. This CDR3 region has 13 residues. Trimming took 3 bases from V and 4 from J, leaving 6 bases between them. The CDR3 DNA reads TGTGCCAGCAGTTTGGGCAGTAATGAAAAACTGTTTTTT. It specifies CASSLGSNEKLFF.

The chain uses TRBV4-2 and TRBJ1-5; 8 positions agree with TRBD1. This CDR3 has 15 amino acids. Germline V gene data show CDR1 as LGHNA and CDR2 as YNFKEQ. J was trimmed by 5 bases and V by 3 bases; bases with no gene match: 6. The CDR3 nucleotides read TGTGCCAGCAGCCAGGCCGACAGGGGACATCAGCCCCAGCATTTT. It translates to CASSQADRGHQPQHF.

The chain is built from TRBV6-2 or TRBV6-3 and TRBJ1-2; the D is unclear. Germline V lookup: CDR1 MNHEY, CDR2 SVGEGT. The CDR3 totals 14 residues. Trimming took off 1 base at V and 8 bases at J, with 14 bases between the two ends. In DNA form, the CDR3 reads TGTGCCAGCAGTTACTTACCACTTCATCCCGGCTACACCTTC. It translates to CASSYLPLHPGYTF.

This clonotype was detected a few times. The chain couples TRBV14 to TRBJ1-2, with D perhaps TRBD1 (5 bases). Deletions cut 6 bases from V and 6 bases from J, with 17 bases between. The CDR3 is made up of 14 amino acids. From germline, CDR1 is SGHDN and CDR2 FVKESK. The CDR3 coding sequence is TGTGCCAGCAGTCTCGGGGGACGACTTGATGGCTACACCTTC. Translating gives CASSLGGRLDGYTF.

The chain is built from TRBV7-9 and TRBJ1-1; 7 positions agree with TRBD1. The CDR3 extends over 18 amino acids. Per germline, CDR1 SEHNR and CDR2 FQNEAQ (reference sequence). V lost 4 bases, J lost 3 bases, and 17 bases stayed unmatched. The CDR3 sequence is CASSSSDRSRSLDTEAFF. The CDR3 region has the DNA TGTGCCAGCAGCTCATCGGACAGGTCAAGATCGCTGGACACTGAAGCTTTCTTT.

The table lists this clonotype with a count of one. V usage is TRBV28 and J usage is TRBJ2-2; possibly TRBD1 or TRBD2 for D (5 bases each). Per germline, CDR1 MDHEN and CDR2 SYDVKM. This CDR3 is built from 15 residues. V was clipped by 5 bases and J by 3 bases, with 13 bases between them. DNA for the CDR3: TGTGCCAGCAGTCATGGGACGGTTTACACCGGGGAGCTGTTTTTT. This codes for CASSHGTVYTGELFF.

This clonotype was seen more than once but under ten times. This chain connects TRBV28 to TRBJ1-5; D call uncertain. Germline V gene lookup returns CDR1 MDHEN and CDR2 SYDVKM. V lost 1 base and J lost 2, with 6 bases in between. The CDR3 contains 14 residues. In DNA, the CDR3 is TGTGCCAGCAGTTTATTGATAGGCAATCAGCCCCAGCATTTT. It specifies CASSLLIGNQPQHF.

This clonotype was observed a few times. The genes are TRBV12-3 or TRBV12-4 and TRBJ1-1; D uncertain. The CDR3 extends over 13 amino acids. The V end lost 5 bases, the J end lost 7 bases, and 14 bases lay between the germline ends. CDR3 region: CASSPQTGFEAFF. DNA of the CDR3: TGTGCCAGCAGTCCCCAGACCGGTTTTGAAGCTTTCTTT.

In nucleotides, the CDR3 is TGTGCCAGCAGTTCGCTTCTAGGGAACACTGAAGCTTTCTTT. This codes for CASSSLLGNTEAFF. The genes are TRBV6-5 and TRBJ1-1, with D hard to call. The germline gives CDR1 MNHEY, CDR2 SVGAGI. This CDR3 is built from 14 residues. V lost 4 bases to trimming and J lost 1 base, with 10 bases between them.

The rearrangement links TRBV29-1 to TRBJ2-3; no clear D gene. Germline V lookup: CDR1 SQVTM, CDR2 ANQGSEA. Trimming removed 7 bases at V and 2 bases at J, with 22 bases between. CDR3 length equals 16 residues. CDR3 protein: CSGNLGWLDHTDTQYF. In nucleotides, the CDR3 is TGCAGCGGAAATCTCGGGTGGTTAGACCACACAGATACGCAGTATTTT.

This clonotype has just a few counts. The DNA for the CDR3 is TGTGCCAGCAGCCTCGGAACTGGGTTCGAGGAGACCCAGTACTTC. Translation gives CASSLGTGFEETQYF. The rearrangement uses TRBV7-9 and TRBJ2-5; D remains unclear. V was cut by 5 bases and J by 5 bases, with 18 bases left in between. Germline CDR1 SEHNR, CDR2 FQNEAQ (reference sequence). CDR3 length: 15 amino acids. The whole variable domain, filled in from reference TRBV7-9 and TRBJ2-5, reads DTGVSQNPRHKITKRGQNVTFRCDPISEHNRLYWYRQTLGQGPEFLTYFQNEAQLEKSRLLSDRFSAERPKGSFSTLEIQRTEQGDSAMYLCASSLGTGFEETQYFGPGTRLLVL.